This record looks at one T cell receptor (beta chain) sequence and its context. This clonotype occurred many times. Its binding antigen is unknown. No qualities accompany the bases; no much larger clone lies one base away. Compared with germline, V lacks 4 bases and J lacks 7 bases; bases without a gene match: 9. From its cysteine to its phenylalanine, the CDR3 spans 14 amino acids. The read is trimmed to its CDR3 DNA, 42 bases read in frame from base 1. For CDR1 and CDR2, the germline V gene lists SGHRS and YFSETQ. These data belong to a study of T cells in Graves' hyperthyroidism and ophthalmopathy (dated by TCRdb to the late 2010s). The study in broad terms: Peripheral blood was collected at initial diagnosis, before any treatment. TCR V-J signatures able to tell the groups apart were searched for in a discovery cohort of some 97 patients, of whom around 43 had Graves' ophthalmopathy and about 60 had stable Graves' hyperthyroidism. Prospective prediction of ophthalmopathy was tested in an independent validation cohort consisting of 18 hyperthyroidism patients and around 16 patients who later progressed to ophthalmopathy. For training and testing, the 100 or so patients in the discovery cohort were randomly divided in a 7:3 ratio. The study also compared thyroid tissue and blood T-cell repertoires from several Graves' hyperthyroidism patients. Following sampling, methimazole starting at 30 mg daily was given to hyperthyroidism patients, and high-dose intravenous methylprednisolone was given to ophthalmopathy patients. TCR Vbeta CDR3 sequencing of around 130 peripheral blood samples (more than 40 ophthalmopathy, 75 hyperthyroidism and around 17 progressor patients) is reported in the paper. On the study overall, not on this receptor specifically: A model built on a 13 V-J signature distinguished ophthalmopathy from stable hyperthyroidism, reaching about 89% sensitivity and under 84% specificity in cross-validation and 80%/75% in testing. No statistical method was used to fix the sample size in advance, and group allocation was not hidden from the investigators. Blood samples also contained most of the expanded thyroid clonotypes (frequency above 0.001), which suggests that blood repertoires may reflect thyroid immune responses. During validation, the model predicted progression to ophthalmopathy a median of around 6 months ahead of onset, with 60% to 71% sensitivity and less than 85% specificity.

Hyperthyroidism patients were newly diagnosed, with disease duration under 2 months, and aged 18 to 65 years. Any patient with an uncontrolled infection, another autoimmune disease, pregnancy or lactation was excluded. Diagnoses relied on clinical symptoms, serum thyroxine and TRAb, thyroid ultrasound and orbital computed tomography. Blood from progressor patients was collected at the time of first diagnosis with hyperthyroidism, before any ophthalmopathy symptoms had appeared. PBMCs were isolated from about 10 ml of fresh peripheral blood by Ficoll-Paque density gradient centrifugation. Patients classed as progressors first received a Graves' hyperthyroidism diagnosis and then went on to develop ophthalmopathy during follow-up. Total RNA was extracted with Trizol reagent, and quality was checked on an Agilent 2100 Bioanalyzer. TCR beta CDR3 regions were amplified from RNA transcripts. For the first round of RT-PCR on the TCR CDR3, the HTBI primer set was used together with the Qiagen OneStep RT-PCR kit. Libraries were constructed in a second round of multiplex PCR, after which size selection and purification were carried out. The libraries were sequenced on an Illumina HiSeq2000 using paired-end 100 bp reads. The original methods were these. SOAPnuke was used to process the raw data, removing reads that contained adapters or uncalled bases, had a mean Phred below 15, or lacked an exact match to the constant primer or identifier. COPE v1.2.5 was used to merge high-quality paired reads, and clonotypes were defined as unique nucleotide sequences. MiTCR v1.1 was used to align the clonotypes against IMGT TRBV, TRBD and TRBJ reference segments. The analysis included only V-J combinations with a frequency above 0.0001, which together covered 99% to 99.2% of the repertoires. The TCS score was defined as F50 (clonal expansion) divided by E x V (chaos), with BLOSUM62-based TCRdist calculated between CDR3 peptides within each V-J. Welch's t-statistics and random forest reduced 514 V-J features to under 15, which were used in a naive Bayes classifier (R e1071). TCRdb reprocessing: public reads trimmed at Q25 with fastp, clones called with MiXCR, in-frame beta chains kept. One record per CDR3 amino acid sequence lists the most common genes and DNA. The authors' filters were not applied to this entry. This sample has some 140,000 distinct CDR3 sequences in its table, and approximately 20% of those were observed once. The ten most abundant clones make up roughly 73% of the sample.

This TCR came from a woman between 45 and 60 years old with Graves' hyperthyroidism that later progressed to Graves' ophthalmopathy. The sequencing input was blood. The chain couples TRBV5-1 to TRBJ1-2, with 8 junctional bases fitting TRBD1. The bases read TGCGCCAGCAGCCCCGACAGGGGTTTAAGTGGCTACACCTTC. Translated, this gives CASSPDRGLSGYTF.